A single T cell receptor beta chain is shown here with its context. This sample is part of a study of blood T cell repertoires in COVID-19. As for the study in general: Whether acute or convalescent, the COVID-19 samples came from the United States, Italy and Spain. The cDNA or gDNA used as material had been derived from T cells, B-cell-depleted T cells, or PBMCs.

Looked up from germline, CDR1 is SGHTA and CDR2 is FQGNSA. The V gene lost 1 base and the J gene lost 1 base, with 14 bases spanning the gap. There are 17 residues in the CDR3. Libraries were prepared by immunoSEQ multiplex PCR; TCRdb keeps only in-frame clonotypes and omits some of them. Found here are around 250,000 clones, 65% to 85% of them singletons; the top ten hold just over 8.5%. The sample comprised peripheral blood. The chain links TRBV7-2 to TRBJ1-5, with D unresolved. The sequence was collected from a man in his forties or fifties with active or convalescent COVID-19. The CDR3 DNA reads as TGTGCCAGCAGCTTAGGTCAGGCCGTTAAGAGCAATCAGCCCCAGCATTTT. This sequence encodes CASSLGQAVKSNQPQHF.